This is a list of T cell receptor beta chains from one sample in a study of shared clonotypes between healthy human individuals. Sequencing was performed with immunoSEQ multiplex PCR; in TCRdb, only in-frame clones are kept and a portion is missing. The table shows roughly 2.1 million clones, with roughly 91% occurring only once. Sequencing input: naive CD8+ T cells from PBMCs. The receptors derive from a man aged 18 to 29 in good health. Some clones in this sample may be carry-over from other donors' samples. Each CDR3 is given with its conserved first and last residue. A D gene is named only where the DNA matches it firmly. Clone size, where shown, is once, few, many, or a class for clones that have expanded.

abundance: .; j_gene: TRBJ2-2; v_gene: TRBV4-3; d_gene: .; CDR3nt: TGCGCCAGCAGCCACAAAAGGTCCACCGGGGAGCTGTTTTTT; CDR3aa: CASSHKRSTGELFF
abundance: .; j_gene: TRBJ2-1; v_gene: TRBV5-6; d_gene: .; CDR3nt: TGTGCCAGCAGCGGGGGGGCAGCCTACAATGAGCAGTTCTTC; CDR3aa: CASSGGAAYNEQFF
abundance: .; j_gene: TRBJ2-7; v_gene: TRBV13; d_gene: .; CDR3nt: TGTGCCAGCAGCTCCCGAGGAGGGGGCTTGGAAGAGCAGTACTTC; CDR3aa: CASSSRGGGLEEQYF
abundance: .; j_gene: TRBJ1-1; v_gene: TRBV7-9; d_gene: .; CDR3nt: TGTGCCAGCAGCTTTCCGTTGGAGGCTGAAGCTTTCTTT; CDR3aa: CASSFPLEAEAFF
abundance: .; j_gene: TRBJ2-3; v_gene: TRBV19; d_gene: TRBD1; CDR3nt: TGTGCCAGTAGACCATGGACAGGGGCGACAGATACGCAGTATTTT; CDR3aa: CASRPWTGATDTQYF
abundance: once; j_gene: TRBJ2-7; v_gene: TRBV27; d_gene: TRBD1; CDR3nt: TGTGCCAGCAGTTCCCCAGGGGGCTCCTACGAGCAGTACTTC; CDR3aa: CASSSPGGSYEQYF
abundance: .; j_gene: TRBJ2-1; v_gene: TRBV5-6; d_gene: .; CDR3nt: TGTGCCAGCAGCTTGGGGGCTTCCTACAATGAGCAGTTCTTC; CDR3aa: CASSLGASYNEQFF
abundance: .; j_gene: TRBJ1-4; v_gene: TRBV7-8; d_gene: .; CDR3nt: TGTGCCAGCAGCTTGATTACCGGGCTTGCAACTAATGAAAAACTGTTTTTT; CDR3aa: CASSLITGLATNEKLFF
abundance: .; j_gene: TRBJ2-6; v_gene: TRBV19; d_gene: .; CDR3nt: TGTGCCAGTAGTACATATCCAGGAGGGGCCAACGTCCTGACTTTC; CDR3aa: CASSTYPGGANVLTF
abundance: .; j_gene: TRBJ2-1; v_gene: TRBV11-2; d_gene: .; CDR3nt: TGTGCCAGCAGCTTAGCGGGAGTAGCCAATGAGCAGTTCTTC; CDR3aa: CASSLAGVANEQFF
abundance: .; j_gene: TRBJ2-7; v_gene: TRBV16; d_gene: TRBD1; CDR3nt: TGTGCCAGCAGCCAATCTGGGACAGGGGACTACGAGCAGTACTTC; CDR3aa: CASSQSGTGDYEQYF
abundance: .; j_gene: TRBJ1-2; v_gene: TRBV4-2; d_gene: .; CDR3nt: TGTGCCAGCAGCCAGGGACGGGGGTTGGATGGCTACACCTTC; CDR3aa: CASSQGRGLDGYTF
abundance: .; j_gene: TRBJ2-7; v_gene: TRBV4-1; d_gene: .; CDR3nt: TGCGCCAGCAGCCTCCGGGACGTAGTGGTAAAGGACCCCTCCTACGAGCAGTACTTC; CDR3aa: CASSLRDVVVKDPSYEQYF
abundance: .; j_gene: TRBJ2-5; v_gene: TRBV5-6; d_gene: TRBD1; CDR3nt: TGTGCCAGCAGCTCGGACAGGGTAATTTGGGAGACCCAGTACTTC; CDR3aa: CASSSDRVIWETQYF
abundance: .; j_gene: TRBJ2-1; v_gene: TRBV9; d_gene: .; CDR3nt: TGTGCCAGCAGCGTAGGTTACGCTAATGAGCAGTTCTTC; CDR3aa: CASSVGYANEQFF
abundance: .; j_gene: TRBJ2-7; v_gene: TRBV27; d_gene: TRBD1; CDR3nt: TGTGCCAGCAGACAGGGGGCGACCTACGAGCAGTACTTC; CDR3aa: CASRQGATYEQYF
abundance: .; j_gene: TRBJ2-2; v_gene: TRBV28; d_gene: TRBD2; CDR3nt: TGTGCCAGCAGTTTGAGGACTAGCGGTGCGAACACCGGGGAGCTGTTTTTT; CDR3aa: CASSLRTSGANTGELFF
abundance: .; j_gene: TRBJ2-1; v_gene: TRBV19; d_gene: TRBD1; CDR3nt: TGTGCCAGTAATTACCGGGACAGGGGTCATGAGCAGTTCTTC; CDR3aa: CASNYRDRGHEQFF
abundance: .; j_gene: TRBJ1-5; v_gene: TRBV10-1; d_gene: TRBD1; CDR3nt: TGCGCCAGCAGTGAGCCACAGGGGGAACGCAATCAGCCCCAGCATTTT; CDR3aa: CASSEPQGERNQPQHF
abundance: once; j_gene: TRBJ1-2; v_gene: TRBV18; d_gene: .; CDR3nt: TGTGCCAGCTCACCCTACCTTCGAGGTGAAGGGGAGGGGTATGGCTACACCTTC; CDR3aa: CASSPYLRGEGEGYGYTF
abundance: .; j_gene: TRBJ2-1; v_gene: TRBV15; d_gene: TRBD2; CDR3nt: TGTGCCACCAGCAGAGAGGAAGGGCGGGAGGGCCTTAATGAGCAGTTCTTC; CDR3aa: CATSREEGREGLNEQFF
abundance: .; j_gene: TRBJ2-7; v_gene: TRBV5-4; d_gene: .; CDR3nt: TGTGCCAGCAGCTTGGGACACTCGAGCTCCTACGAGCAGTACTTC; CDR3aa: CASSLGHSSSYEQYF
abundance: once; j_gene: TRBJ2-1; v_gene: TRBV28; d_gene: .; CDR3nt: TGTGCCAGCAGTCCAAGACAGGCGAACTACAATGAGCAGTTCTTC; CDR3aa: CASSPRQANYNEQFF
abundance: .; j_gene: TRBJ2-3; v_gene: TRBV30; d_gene: .; CDR3nt: TGTGCCTGGAACCGATTGGGGTACGAATCAGCAGATACGCAGTATTTT; CDR3aa: CAWNRLGYESADTQYF
abundance: .; j_gene: TRBJ2-1; v_gene: TRBV27; d_gene: TRBD1; CDR3nt: TGTGCCAGCAGTTTAGCACAGGGGGGCTATGAGCAGTTCTTC; CDR3aa: CASSLAQGGYEQFF
abundance: .; j_gene: TRBJ2-1; v_gene: TRBV5-4; d_gene: .; CDR3nt: TGTGCCAGCAACCATAGGGGCAGGGGTTCCTACAATGAGCAGTTCTTC; CDR3aa: CASNHRGRGSYNEQFF
abundance: .; j_gene: TRBJ2-7; v_gene: TRBV5-1; d_gene: TRBD2; CDR3nt: TGCGCCAGCAGCTTAACCGGGACTAGCGGCATGAGCGAGCAGTACTTC; CDR3aa: CASSLTGTSGMSEQYF
abundance: .; j_gene: TRBJ2-7; v_gene: TRBV27; d_gene: TRBD2; CDR3nt: TGTGCCAGCAGTTTAAGACTAGCGGGAGGGCCGGGCGAGCAGTACTTC; CDR3aa: CASSLRLAGGPGEQYF
abundance: .; j_gene: TRBJ1-1; v_gene: TRBV28; d_gene: .; CDR3nt: TGTGCCAGCAGCCCTACAGGACCGATGAACACTGAAGCTTTCTTT; CDR3aa: CASSPTGPMNTEAFF
abundance: .; j_gene: TRBJ1-1; v_gene: TRBV7-2; d_gene: .; CDR3nt: TGTGCCAGCAGCTTAGACGGAGGGGGGTCGGGTGAAGCTTTCTTT; CDR3aa: CASSLDGGGSGEAFF
abundance: .; j_gene: TRBJ2-1; v_gene: TRBV4-1; d_gene: .; CDR3nt: TGCGCCAGCAGCAACCAATTACCGGGCGATGAGCAGTTCTTC; CDR3aa: CASSNQLPGDEQFF
abundance: .; j_gene: TRBJ2-3; v_gene: TRBV2; d_gene: TRBD2; CDR3nt: TGTGCCAGCAGTGATCCCCGGACTAGCGGCACAGATACGCAGTATTTT; CDR3aa: CASSDPRTSGTDTQYF
abundance: .; j_gene: TRBJ2-1; v_gene: TRBV4-1; d_gene: .; CDR3nt: TGCGCCAGCAGCCTCCTCGCTACAATATCGGCTGAGCAGTTCTTC; CDR3aa: CASSLLATISAEQFF
abundance: .; j_gene: TRBJ2-3; v_gene: TRBV7-6; d_gene: TRBD2; CDR3nt: TGTGCCAGCAGCTTAGCGGTACTAGCGGGATCCACAGATACGCAGTATTTT; CDR3aa: CASSLAVLAGSTDTQYF
abundance: .; j_gene: TRBJ1-1; v_gene: TRBV28; d_gene: .; CDR3nt: TGTGCCAGCAGTTCGAGGACAGCGAACACTGAAGCTTTCTTT; CDR3aa: CASSSRTANTEAFF
abundance: .; j_gene: TRBJ1-1; v_gene: TRBV9; d_gene: TRBD1; CDR3nt: TGTGCCAGCAGCCCGCCCCAGGGGGCTTACACTGAAGCTTTCTTT; CDR3aa: CASSPPQGAYTEAFF
abundance: .; j_gene: TRBJ2-7; v_gene: TRBV28; d_gene: TRBD1; CDR3nt: TGTGCCAGCACCTTATTACAGGGGAGCTCCTACGAGCAGTACTTC; CDR3aa: CASTLLQGSSYEQYF
abundance: once; j_gene: TRBJ2-1; v_gene: TRBV4-3; d_gene: .; CDR3nt: TGCGCCAGCAGCCAACAGGGGACCTACAATGAGCAGTTCTTC; CDR3aa: CASSQQGTYNEQFF
abundance: .; j_gene: TRBJ2-1; v_gene: TRBV9; d_gene: .; CDR3nt: TGTGCCAGCAGCGCCGGTAATGAGCAGTTCTTC; CDR3aa: CASSAGNEQFF
abundance: .; j_gene: TRBJ2-1; v_gene: TRBV7-2; d_gene: .; CDR3nt: TGTGCCAGCAGCTTGAGTGCCCCATCCTACAATGAGCAGTTCTTC; CDR3aa: CASSLSAPSYNEQFF
abundance: .; j_gene: TRBJ1-1; v_gene: TRBV19; d_gene: .; CDR3nt: TGTGCCAGTAGTATCATACAAAGACGGACTGAAGCTTTCTTT; CDR3aa: CASSIIQRRTEAFF
abundance: .; j_gene: TRBJ2-1; v_gene: TRBV5-1; d_gene: TRBD2; CDR3nt: TGCGCCAGCAGCTTGGTCCTAGCGGGAGGGGCAAGCTCCTACAATGAGCAGTTCTTC; CDR3aa: CASSLVLAGGASSYNEQFF
abundance: .; j_gene: TRBJ2-1; v_gene: TRBV28; d_gene: TRBD2; CDR3nt: TGTGCCAGCAGTTTATTTCCGACCATTTCTATCGGGACTAGCGTTGACAATGAGCAGTTCTTC; CDR3aa: CASSLFPTISIGTSVDNEQFF
abundance: .; j_gene: TRBJ2-1; v_gene: TRBV9; d_gene: TRBD2; CDR3nt: TGTGCCAGCAGCGTAGGTTATGGACTAGCGGGAAAGTCCTACAATGAGCAGTTCTTC; CDR3aa: CASSVGYGLAGKSYNEQFF
abundance: once; j_gene: TRBJ1-3; v_gene: TRBV7-3; d_gene: .; CDR3nt: TGTGCCAGCAGCTCGACAGGCTCTGGAAACACCATATATTTT; CDR3aa: CASSSTGSGNTIYF
abundance: .; j_gene: TRBJ2-7; v_gene: TRBV28; d_gene: .; CDR3nt: TGTGCCAGCAGGAGCTTTTACGAGCAGTACTTC; CDR3aa: CASRSFYEQYF
abundance: once; j_gene: TRBJ2-7; v_gene: TRBV9; d_gene: TRBD2; CDR3nt: TGTGCCAGCAGCGTAGAGTCCGGGACTAGCGGCGAGCAGTACTTC; CDR3aa: CASSVESGTSGEQYF
abundance: .; j_gene: TRBJ2-7; v_gene: TRBV14; d_gene: .; CDR3nt: TGTGCCAGCAGCCAAGGGAAAGACAGAGCCTACGAGCAGTACTTC; CDR3aa: CASSQGKDRAYEQYF
abundance: .; j_gene: TRBJ2-7; v_gene: TRBV6-1; d_gene: TRBD2; CDR3nt: TGTGCCAGCCAAATAGGACTAGCGGATTCCTACGAGCAGTACTTC; CDR3aa: CASQIGLADSYEQYF
abundance: .; j_gene: TRBJ2-7; v_gene: TRBV13; d_gene: .; CDR3nt: TGTGCCAGCAACCACCGACTAGATTTCTACGAGCAGTACTTC; CDR3aa: CASNHRLDFYEQYF
abundance: .; j_gene: TRBJ2-5; v_gene: TRBV5-1; d_gene: .; CDR3nt: TGCGCCAGCAGCTGGGGGGACAGACACGTACAAGAGACCCAGTACTTC; CDR3aa: CASSWGDRHVQETQYF
abundance: .; j_gene: TRBJ1-5; v_gene: TRBV15; d_gene: .; CDR3nt: TGTGCCACCAGCAGAGAGATCTGGGTTGGTCAGCCCCAGCATTTT; CDR3aa: CATSREIWVGQPQHF
abundance: .; j_gene: TRBJ2-5; v_gene: TRBV7-9; d_gene: TRBD2; CDR3nt: TGTGCCAGCAGCCTCCGCGGGGGTGAGACCCAGTACTTC; CDR3aa: CASSLRGGETQYF
abundance: .; j_gene: TRBJ2-7; v_gene: TRBV28; d_gene: .; CDR3nt: TGTGCCAGCAGTTTACACCGGAGGGCCGAGCAGTACTTC; CDR3aa: CASSLHRRAEQYF
abundance: .; j_gene: TRBJ1-1; v_gene: TRBV6-1; d_gene: .; CDR3nt: TGTGCCACCCGTGTGTGGGGGAACACTGAAGCTTTCTTT; CDR3aa: CATRVWGNTEAFF
abundance: once; j_gene: TRBJ2-7; v_gene: TRBV30; d_gene: TRBD1; CDR3nt: TGTGCCTGGAAGGGGACAGAAAGCTACGAGCAGTACTTC; CDR3aa: CAWKGTESYEQYF
abundance: .; j_gene: TRBJ2-7; v_gene: TRBV7-8; d_gene: .; CDR3nt: TGTGCCAGCAGCTTAGAAGTAGCCTCCTACGAGCAGTACTTC; CDR3aa: CASSLEVASYEQYF
abundance: .; j_gene: TRBJ2-7; v_gene: TRBV19; d_gene: .; CDR3nt: TGTGCCAGTAGTATAGATACCAGGCCCTACGAGCAGTACTTC; CDR3aa: CASSIDTRPYEQYF